A single sample is the source of the 8 T cell receptor beta chains below, sequenced in a study of quantifying T cell responses using KT2 cells. About the study: TCR alpha and beta constant-region primers primed reverse transcription of RNA.

Each cDNA got a UMI-containing oligo ligated at its 3' end. An equimolar mix of RC1.1 and RC1.2 primed the beta chain across TRBC1 and TRBC2. TCRdb re-derived calls from the UMI-ligation and nested PCR reads in MiXCR, one entry per CDR3 protein. The profile shows 42,000 or so distinct CDR3 sequences, 15% to 20% of them singletons. Material for sequencing was PBMCs spiked with cells of the T cell clone KT2. These receptors originate from a human donor.

This clonotype was counted at least ten times. The rearrangement links TRBV29-1 to TRBJ2-5; D possibly corresponds to TRBD1 (6 bases). The germline V gene encodes CDR1 SQVTM and CDR2 ANQGSEA. The CDR3 has 14 amino acids. Trimming cost V 2 bases and J 2 bases, with 12 bases left between them. The CDR3 sequence: CSVERQGSQETQYF. CDR3 nucleotides: TGCAGCGTTGAAAGGCAGGGGTCGCAAGAGACCCAGTACTTC.

This clonotype showed up just a few times. The rearrangement links TRBV2 to TRBJ2-4, with no clear D. The CDR3 is made up of 16 amino acids. The V gene's germline CDR1 is SNHLY and CDR2 FYNNEI. V was pared by 0 bases and J by 0 bases, with 9 bases between. As DNA, the CDR3 is TGTGCCAGCAGTGAAGCGGTGGCCGCAGCCAAAAACATTCAGTACTTC. Amino acids: CASSEAVAAAKNIQYF.

This chain joins TRBV5-1 and TRBJ1-1, with D unresolved. The V and J ends lost 4 bases and 5 bases respectively, with 18 bases between them. The V gene's germline CDR1 is SGHRS and CDR2 YFSETQ. The CDR3 contains 15 residues. DNA of the CDR3: TGCGCCAGCAGCCCCACGACATTTGGGGTGACTGAAGCTTTCTTT. Amino acids: CASSPTTFGVTEAFF.

This clonotype has more than one count but fewer than ten. V usage is TRBV4-2 and J usage is TRBJ1-2; maybe TRBD1 (6 bases). The germline V and J ends were trimmed by 3 bases and 4 bases, with 9 bases remaining between them. The CDR3 is 13 amino acids. CDR1 and CDR2 from the germline V gene are LGHNA and YNFKEQ. CDR3 sequence (DNA): TGTGCCAGCAGCCAGGACAGAAGCTATGGCTACACCTTC. Translated, it gives CASSQDRSYGYTF.

The chain combines TRBV20-1 with TRBJ2-2; possible D gene TRBD1, 5 bases. Germline V CDR1 and CDR2: DFQATT, SNEGSKA (reference sequence). V lost 3 bases and J 16 bases, leaving 18 bases between the germline ends. CDR3 length: 12 amino acids. This chain's CDR3 is CSAREGERVPFF. The CDR3, as DNA: TGCAGTGCTAGGGAAGGGGAAAGGGTGCCGTTTTTT.

This clonotype was observed a few times. The chain has TRBV7-9 and TRBJ2-3, with D perhaps TRBD2 (5 bases). Trimming shortened V by 9 bases and J by 2 bases, and 9 bases separated the two germline ends. Looked up from germline, CDR1 is SEHNR and CDR2 is FQNEAQ (reference sequence). The CDR3 sequence is 12 residues long. The CDR3 here is CARAEATDTQYF. CDR3 nucleotides: TGTGCCAGAGCGGAAGCCACAGATACGCAGTATTTT.

This clonotype was observed a handful of times. This sequence joins TRBV3-1 and TRBJ1-2; TRBD1 is a possible D gene (6 bases). CDR3 length equals 14 residues. Germline CDR1 LGHDT, CDR2 YNNKEL (reference sequence). V dropped 4 bases and J dropped 4 bases, with 13 bases sitting between them. The CDR3 spells CASSPRDIRYGYTF. CDR3 nucleotides: TGTGCCAGCAGCCCACGGGACATACGCTATGGCTACACCTTC.

A few counts support this clonotype. V usage is TRBV4-2 and J usage is TRBJ2-3, with unresolved D. The CDR3 totals 16 residues. The V gene lost 1 base and the J gene lost 6 bases, with 17 bases spanning the gap. CDR1 and CDR2 from the germline V gene are LGHNA and YNFKEQ. The CDR3 DNA sequence: TGTGCCAGCAGCCAAGTACTTTTCGGTCCTCGGGATACGCAGTATTTT. Its protein product is CASSQVLFGPRDTQYF.